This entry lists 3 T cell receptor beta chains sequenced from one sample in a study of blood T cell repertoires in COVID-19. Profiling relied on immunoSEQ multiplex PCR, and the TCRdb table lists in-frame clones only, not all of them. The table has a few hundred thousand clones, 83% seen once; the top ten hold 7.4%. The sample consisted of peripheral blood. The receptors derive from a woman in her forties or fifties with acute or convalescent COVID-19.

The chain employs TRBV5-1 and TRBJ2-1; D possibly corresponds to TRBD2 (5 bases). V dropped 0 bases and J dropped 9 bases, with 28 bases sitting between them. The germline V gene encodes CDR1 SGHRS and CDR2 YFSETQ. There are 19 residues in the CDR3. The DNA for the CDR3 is TGCGCCAGCAGCTTGGCCGATCAAGGATTAACTAGTCTTAGTGGTGAGCAGTTCTTC. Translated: CASSLADQGLTSLSGEQFF.

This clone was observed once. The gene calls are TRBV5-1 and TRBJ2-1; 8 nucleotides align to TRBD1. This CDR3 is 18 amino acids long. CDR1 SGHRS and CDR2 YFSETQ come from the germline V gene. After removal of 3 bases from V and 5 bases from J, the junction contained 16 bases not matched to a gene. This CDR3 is CASSSRTGRLGADNEQFF. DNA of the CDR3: TGCGCCAGCAGCTCCCGGACAGGGCGCCTGGGTGCGGACAATGAGCAGTTCTTC.

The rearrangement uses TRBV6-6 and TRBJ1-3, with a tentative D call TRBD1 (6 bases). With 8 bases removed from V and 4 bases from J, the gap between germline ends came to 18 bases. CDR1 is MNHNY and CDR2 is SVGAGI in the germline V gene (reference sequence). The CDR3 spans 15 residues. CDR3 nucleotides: TGTGCCAGCTCAACGGCCGGGGACAAGGGAAACACCATATATTTT. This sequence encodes CASSTAGDKGNTIYF.